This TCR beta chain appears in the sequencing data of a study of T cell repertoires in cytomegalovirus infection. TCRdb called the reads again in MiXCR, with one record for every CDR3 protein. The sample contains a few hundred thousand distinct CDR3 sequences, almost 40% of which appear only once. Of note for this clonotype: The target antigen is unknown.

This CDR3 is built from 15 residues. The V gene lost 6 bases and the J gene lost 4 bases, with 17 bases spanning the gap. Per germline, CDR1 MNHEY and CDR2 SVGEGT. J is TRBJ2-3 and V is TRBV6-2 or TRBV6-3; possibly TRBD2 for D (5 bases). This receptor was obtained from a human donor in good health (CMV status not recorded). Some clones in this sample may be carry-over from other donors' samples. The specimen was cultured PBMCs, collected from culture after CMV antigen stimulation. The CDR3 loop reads CASSRDRGVPDTQYF. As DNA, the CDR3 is TGTGCCAGCAGCCGGGATCGGGGAGTCCCAGATACGCAGTATTTT.